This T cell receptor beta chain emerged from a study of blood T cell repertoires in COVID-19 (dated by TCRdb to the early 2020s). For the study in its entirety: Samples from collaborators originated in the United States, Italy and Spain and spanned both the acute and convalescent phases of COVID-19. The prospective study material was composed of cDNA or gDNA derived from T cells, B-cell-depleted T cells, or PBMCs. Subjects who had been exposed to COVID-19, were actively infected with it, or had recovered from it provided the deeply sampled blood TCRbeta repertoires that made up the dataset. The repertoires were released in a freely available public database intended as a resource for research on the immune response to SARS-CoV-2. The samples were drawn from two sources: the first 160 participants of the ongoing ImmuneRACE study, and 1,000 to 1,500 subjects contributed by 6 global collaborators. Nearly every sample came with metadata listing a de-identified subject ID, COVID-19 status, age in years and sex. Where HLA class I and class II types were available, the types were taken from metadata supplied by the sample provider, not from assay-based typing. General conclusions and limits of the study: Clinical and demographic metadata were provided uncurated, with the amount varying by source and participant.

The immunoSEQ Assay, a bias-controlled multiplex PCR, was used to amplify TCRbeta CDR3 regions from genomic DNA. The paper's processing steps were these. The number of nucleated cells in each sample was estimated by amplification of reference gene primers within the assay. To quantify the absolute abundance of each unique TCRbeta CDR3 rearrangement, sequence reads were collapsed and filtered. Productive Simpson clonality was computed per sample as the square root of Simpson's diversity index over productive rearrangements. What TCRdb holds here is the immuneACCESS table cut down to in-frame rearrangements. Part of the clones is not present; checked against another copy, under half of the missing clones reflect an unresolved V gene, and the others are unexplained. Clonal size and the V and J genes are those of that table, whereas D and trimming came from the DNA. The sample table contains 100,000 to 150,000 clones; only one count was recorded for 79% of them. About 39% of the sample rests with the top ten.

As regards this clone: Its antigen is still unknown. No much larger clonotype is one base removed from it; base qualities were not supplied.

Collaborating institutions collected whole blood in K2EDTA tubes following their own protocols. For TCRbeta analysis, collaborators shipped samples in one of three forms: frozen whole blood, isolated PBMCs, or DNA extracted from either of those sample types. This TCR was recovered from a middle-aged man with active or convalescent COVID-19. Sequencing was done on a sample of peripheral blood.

The CDR3: CASSDYSGNTIYF. The nucleotide sequence is TGTGCCAGCAGTGACTACTCTGGAAACACCATATATTTT. The chain was built from TRBV27 and TRBJ1-3, with the D gene not clear enough to name. The germline V gene (reference sequence) yields MNHEY for CDR1 and SMNVEV for CDR2. Trimming at the junction amounts to 5 bases on V and 0 bases on J, and the germline ends lie 5 bases apart. From the cysteine up to the phenylalanine, the CDR3 has a length of 13 residues. The CDR3 DNA has 39 bases and is translated from base 1.